This T cell receptor beta chain was sequenced during a study of cytomegalovirus exposure and HLA in healthy donors (dated by TCRdb to 2016 to 2017). Background for the entire study: The 650 to 750 repertoires of the first cohort and the 120 or so validation repertoires were produced on the same platform, according to a later analysis. The study was designed to test whether signatures of past pathogen exposure could be identified by cataloging public T cell receptors. Besides the first cohort of approximately 670 subjects, a separate validation cohort made up of 95 to 150 different subjects was used. The study combined high-throughput TCR immunosequencing, statistical association of individual TCRs with disease status, and machine learning to predict cytomegalovirus infection status.

Concerning this clone: Its antigen remains undetermined. Nothing much larger sits one base from this clone, and base qualities are not available.

Points the paper makes about the study in general: In a later analysis, TCRs clustered in the first cohort were found to also tend to co-occur in the approximately 110 validation repertoires, with approximately 94% of cluster scores above 0. A later analysis lacked HLA typing for the validation cohort, so it scored co-occurrence in that cohort across all 110 or so repertoires. Most TCR sequences were seen in very few donors, while some public TCRs were found in many individuals. The classifier was reported to diagnose cytomegalovirus status with high specificity and sensitivity in both the original cohort and the validation cohort. It was suggested by the authors that the approach could potentially be generalized to other disease states and immunological phenotypes. In the study, 150 to 200 TCR beta chains were listed as associated with cytomegalovirus. In vitro tests confirmed that a few of the cytomegalovirus-associated TCR beta chains recognize cytomegalovirus antigens.

Receptor amplification or capture employed the immunoSEQ multiplex PCR assay. Per the source publication's procedure: A statistical classification framework was built to diagnose cytomegalovirus status from the catalog of TCR beta chain sequences. TCRdb carries this immuneACCESS record with in-frame sequences only. Its versions omit some clonotypes, under half of them owing to an unresolved V gene in the studies checked, with the rest unexplained. That table supplies the V and J calls and clone size; D and trimming were determined from the DNA. The sample table holds 200,000 to 250,000 clones, of which 75% to 90% were seen once. Roughly 13% of the sample goes to the ten largest clones. Donors formed part of the validation cohort, which comprised approximately 130 subjects and was distinct from the first cohort of several hundred subjects. Deletion took 1 base off V and 2 bases off J, with a span of 9 bases between the germline ends. From cysteine to phenylalanine, the CDR3 is 14 amino acids long. The retained sequence is limited to the CDR3, 42 bases, with the frame set at the first base. CDR1 SGHAT and CDR2 FQDESV are derived from the germline V gene (reference sequence).

In this chain, TRBV11-1 is recombined with TRBJ2-7, with the D gene too uncertain to name. Sequencing was carried out using PBMCs. This sequence originates from a woman aged 25 to 39 in good health and CMV-seropositive. The DNA is as follows: TGTGCCAGCAGCTTAGTTGGAGATCCCTACGAGCAGTACTTC. Its protein is CASSLVGDPYEQYF.